This TCR beta chain was sequenced for a study of vaccination effects on CD4 cells after COVID-19. Findings and caveats of the study: Common cold coronaviruses were cross-recognized by only 1 of 255 vaccine-induced clones in healthy vaccinees.

A remark on this clone: As yet, its antigen is unknown.

Here immunoSEQ multiplex PCR was the method, and the copy in TCRdb shows in-frame clones only, minus some. This table has approximately 68,000 clones, 78% appearing once. Antigen-specific CD4+ T cells were expanded (with viral peptide pools) by the ViraFEST assay ahead of sequencing. The culture ran for around nine days before CD4+ T cells were isolated. Vaccine recipients had no previous SARS-CoV-2 infection; their nucleocapsid antibodies were negative. Half-medium replacement with IL-2 medium occurred on days 3 and 7. Sequenced here: CD4+ T cells from PBMCs cultured with SARS-CoV-2 spike peptides, sampled before COVID-19 vaccination. The clonotype was recovered from a human donor who received a COVID-19 vaccine.

The CDR3: CATSGSGSNEQFF. The CDR3 DNA is TGTGCCACCAGTGGTTCAGGATCAAATGAGCAGTTCTTC. The chain couples TRBV24-1 to TRBJ2-1; D uncertain. With 5 bases removed from V and 7 bases from J, the gap between germline ends came to 11 bases. The germline CDR1 and CDR2 sequences are KGHDR and SFDVKD. This CDR3 region has 13 residues.